These T cell receptor beta chains were read from a single sample in a study of T cell responses to AZD1222 COVID-19 vaccine. TCRdb's copy holds only in-frame clones and misses some; the assay was immunoSEQ multiplex PCR. The table shows about 100,000 clones, with around 94% occurring only once. Sequencing used peripheral blood, obtained on day 0 of AZD1222 vaccination. All receptors derive from an adult in good health. Both conserved end residues are part of each CDR3. D genes are given only for firm matches. The size of a clone is reported for some rows only, either as once, few or many, or as a class for expanded clones.

j_gene,v_gene,d_gene,abundance,CDR3nt,CDR3aa
TRBJ1-4,TRBV7-9,TRBD1,-,TGTGCCAGCAGCCCATTTACAGGGGCTAATGAAAAACTGTTTTTT,CASSPFTGANEKLFF
TRBJ1-4,TRBV4-1,-,-,TGCGCCAGCAGCCAAGCTTTGGGGCAACAGGAACTGTTTTTT,CASSQALGQQELFF
TRBJ1-2,TRBV25-1,TRBD1,-,TGTGCCAGCAGTGCAATGGACAGGTACTATGGCTACACCTTC,CASSAMDRYYGYTF
TRBJ1-3,TRBV25-1,-,-,TGTGCCAGCAAACTGGCATCTGGAAACACCATATATTTT,CASKLASGNTIYF
TRBJ1-5,TRBV6-5,-,-,TGTGCCCACCGCGACAGAAACCAGCCCCAGCATTTT,CAHRDRNQPQHF
TRBJ1-1,TRBV30,-,-,TGTGCCTGGACCCCGGACTTGAACACTGAAGCTTTCTTT,CAWTPDLNTEAFF
TRBJ1-1,TRBV7-9,TRBD1,few,TGTGCCAGCAGGGAGGACAGGATGAACACTGAAGCTTTCTTT,CASREDRMNTEAFF
TRBJ1-3,TRBV5-1,-,-,TGCGCCAGCAGCTTGGAGAGGGCAGGGTCTGGAAACACCATATATTTT,CASSLERAGSGNTIYF
TRBJ1-1,TRBV28,TRBD1,once,TGTGCCAGCACCCCCCGGACAGGGCAGAACACTGAAGCTTTCTTT,CASTPRTGQNTEAFF
TRBJ2-2,TRBV7-2,TRBD2,-,TGTGCCAGCAGCGGCCTAGCGGGGGTCCCCACCGGGGAGCTGTTTTTT,CASSGLAGVPTGELFF
TRBJ2-7,TRBV4-2,-,once,TGTGCCAGCAGCCAAGACAGGGGACCTTCCTACGAGCAGTACTTC,CASSQDRGPSYEQYF
TRBJ1-3,TRBV30,-,once,TGTGCCTGGTCGCAGGGAACTGGAAACACCATATATTTT,CAWSQGTGNTIYF
TRBJ1-1,TRBV6-6,TRBD1,once,TGTGCCAGCAGTCTAACAGGGGAGACTGAAGCTTTCTTT,CASSLTGETEAFF
TRBJ1-1,TRBV5-6,-,once,TGTGCCAGCAGCTTGGGGCCGGCAACGAACACTGAAGCTTTCTTT,CASSLGPATNTEAFF
TRBJ1-3,TRBV2,-,once,TGTGCCAGCCTACCGAGGTCTACTGGAAACACCATATATTTT,CASLPRSTGNTIYF
TRBJ1-2,TRBV18,TRBD1,-,TGTGCCAGCTCACCGGAGACAGGGAATAACTATGGCTACACCTTC,CASSPETGNNYGYTF
TRBJ1-2,TRBV6-5,-,once,TGTGCCAGCAGTTCCGTGGACAGAAACTATGGCTACACCTTC,CASSSVDRNYGYTF
TRBJ2-2,TRBV7-2,-,-,TGTGCCAGCAGCTTAACCCGACCGCGGGGGGAGCTGTTTTTT,CASSLTRPRGELFF
TRBJ2-1,TRBV4-3,TRBD2,-,TGCGCCAGCAGCGTGGGCCCCTTACTAGCGGGGAATAGGAATGAGCAGTTCTTC,CASSVGPLLAGNRNEQFF
TRBJ1-1,TRBV19,-,-,TGTGCCAGTAGTTCTAGTGCAGTCATGAACACTGAAGCTTTCTTT,CASSSSAVMNTEAFF
TRBJ1-1,TRBV27,TRBD1,-,TGTGCCAGCAGTTTATACGGACAGGGGGGTGAAGCTTTCTTT,CASSLYGQGGEAFF
TRBJ1-4,TRBV4-1,-,-,TGCGCCAGCAGCCAAGATCGGGGGTTGAATGAAAAACTGTTTTTT,CASSQDRGLNEKLFF
TRBJ2-1,TRBV9,-,-,TGTGCCAGCAGCCTTGGACGGGCCCGTGGGTACAATGAGCAGTTCTTC,CASSLGRARGYNEQFF
TRBJ2-5,TRBV7-9,TRBD2,-,TGTGCCTATAACCCCGTAGCGGGGGGAGAGCAGACCCAGTACTTC,CAYNPVAGGEQTQYF
TRBJ1-1,TRBV19,-,-,TGTGCCAGTAGTGCCCACAGGAGACTGAACACTGAAGCTTTCTTT,CASSAHRRLNTEAFF
TRBJ2-2,TRBV5-1,TRBD2,-,TGCGCCAGCAGCGACCGGGCGGCTAGCGGGAGGGGAACCGGGGAGCTGTTTTTT,CASSDRAASGRGTGELFF
TRBJ1-5,TRBV6-4,TRBD1,-,TGTGCCAGCAGTGATGGGACAGGGTTCGGTCAGCCCCAGCATTTT,CASSDGTGFGQPQHF
TRBJ1-1,TRBV14,TRBD1,-,TGTGCCAGCAGGGAGAAGACAGGGACTCGCACTGAAGCTTTCTTT,CASREKTGTRTEAFF
TRBJ2-2,TRBV6-5,-,once,TGTGCCACCGGGGGGGACAGGGTCGGGTCCGGGGAGCTGTTTTTT,CATGGDRVGSGELFF
TRBJ2-2,TRBV6-2/TRBV6-3,TRBD2,-,TGTGCCAGCAGTCCCCTAATAGGACTAGCGGGACGGACCGGGGAGCTGTTTTTT,CASSPLIGLAGRTGELFF
TRBJ1-1,TRBV7-8,TRBD1,-,TGTGCCAGCACGCTAACCGGGACAGGGATGTCGAACACTGAAGCTTTCTTT,CASTLTGTGMSNTEAFF
TRBJ2-2,TRBV5-1,TRBD2,-,TGCGCCAGCAGCCCTGAGAGCGGGAGGGTGGCCGGGGAGCTGTTTTTT,CASSPESGRVAGELFF
TRBJ2-5,TRBV5-1,-,-,TGCGCCAGCAGCTTGAACAGGCAAGAGACCCAGTACTTC,CASSLNRQETQYF
TRBJ1-5,TRBV5-5,-,-,TGTGCCAGCAGCTTGGTAGGCAGGGGCAATCAGCCCCAGCATTTT,CASSLVGRGNQPQHF
TRBJ2-1,TRBV6-1,-,-,TGTGCCAGCAGTGAATTGTACACCTACAATGAGCAGTTCTTC,CASSELYTYNEQFF
TRBJ2-1,TRBV7-8,TRBD1,-,TGTGCCAGCAGGGTCAGGGGGCAAAATGAGCAGTTCTTC,CASRVRGQNEQFF
TRBJ1-1,TRBV7-2,-,-,TGTGCCAGCAGCTTAGTAGGGGACGTAACTGAAGCTTTCTTT,CASSLVGDVTEAFF
TRBJ1-1,TRBV7-2,TRBD1,-,TGTGCCAGCAGCATGACAGGGATGTCGGCTTTCTTT,CASSMTGMSAFF
TRBJ1-6,TRBV28,TRBD1,-,TGTGCCAGCAGTAGTCCCGGGACAGGGTGGGGAGGGTATGGAACCCTCCACTTT,CASSSPGTGWGGYGTLHF
TRBJ1-2,TRBV19,-,-,TGTGCCAGTGGTAATTTGGGGACCTATGGCTACACCTTC,CASGNLGTYGYTF
TRBJ1-5,TRBV28,-,-,TGTGCCAGCAGGCACAGGAATCAGCCCCAGCATTTT,CASRHRNQPQHF
TRBJ1-5,TRBV6-5,-,-,TGTGCCAGCAGGAGAAACAGGGGCAATCAGCCCCAGCATTTT,CASRRNRGNQPQHF